These T cell receptor beta chains were read from a single sample in a study of technical replicates of blood from several donors. Profiled with immunoSEQ multiplex PCR; TCRdb holds only in-frame clones, not every one. The table shows more than 90,000 clones, with approximately 94% occurring only once. The sequencing input was T cells isolated from PBMCs. The receptors were gathered from a human donor in good health. Both conserved end residues are part of each CDR3. Each record gives: V gene, clone size, J gene, D gene, CDR3 protein, CDR3 DNA. The D gene is left open where the match is weak. Some rows mark clone size as missing; the rest say once, few, many or name a class of expanded clone.

>TRBV28|-|TRBJ2-3|TRBD1
CASIRYPGTADTQYF
TGTGCCAGCATTCGTTACCCTGGGACAGCAGATACGCAGTATTTT
>TRBV5-1|-|TRBJ2-7|-
CASTTSLGGLTYEQYF
TGCGCCAGCACCACTTCCCTTGGGGGCTTAACCTACGAGCAGTACTTC
>TRBV11-2|few|TRBJ2-7|TRBD1
CASSFSGTETGFYEQYF
TGTGCCAGCAGCTTTAGTGGCACCGAGACAGGGTTCTACGAGCAGTACTTC
>TRBV5-1|-|TRBJ2-4|-
CASSLEQGRANIQYF
TGCGCCAGCAGCTTGGAGCAGGGGCGGGCAAACATTCAGTACTTC
>TRBV18|-|TRBJ2-1|TRBD2
CASSLRTSGYNEQFF
TGTGCCAGCTCACTTCGGACTAGCGGTTACAATGAGCAGTTCTTC
>TRBV4-1|-|TRBJ1-2|TRBD1
CASSQDLIRTGANYGYTF
TGCGCCAGCAGCCAAGATCTAATAAGGACAGGAGCTAACTATGGCTACACCTTC
>TRBV5-4|-|TRBJ1-2|-
CASSLELVPNYGYTF
TGTGCCAGCAGCTTGGAGTTAGTTCCGAACTATGGCTACACCTTC
>TRBV11-3|-|TRBJ1-1|-
CASSQDRDTEAFF
TGTGCCAGCAGCCAAGACAGAGACACTGAAGCTTTCTTT
>TRBV9|-|TRBJ1-3|-
CASSVAESSGNTIYF
TGTGCCAGCAGCGTAGCTGAGAGCTCTGGAAACACCATATATTTT
>TRBV6-6|once|TRBJ2-3|TRBD1
CASSGRDRKHTDTQYF
TGTGCCAGCAGTGGCCGGGACAGGAAACACACAGATACGCAGTATTTT
>TRBV5-4|-|TRBJ2-5|TRBD1
CASSAGTAWETQYF
TGTGCCAGCAGCGCAGGGACAGCTTGGGAGACCCAGTACTTC
>TRBV5-1|-|TRBJ1-1|-
CASLSEGAEAFF
TGCGCCAGCCTGAGCGAGGGTGCTGAAGCTTTCTTT
>TRBV6-1|-|TRBJ1-1|TRBD1
CALRDSAKIFEAFF
TGTGCCCTCAGGGACAGCGCCAAAATCTTTGAAGCTTTCTTT
>TRBV7-9|-|TRBJ2-3|-
CASSLVLAETQYF
TGTGCCAGCAGCTTGGTACTAGCAGAGACGCAGTATTTT
>TRBV5-1|-|TRBJ1-4|-
CASSPDSATNEKLFF
TGCGCCAGCAGCCCTGACAGTGCAACTAATGAAAAACTGTTTTTT
>TRBV19|-|TRBJ2-4|TRBD1
CASSIEGWTGSPKNIQYF
TGTGCCAGTAGTATAGAGGGGTGGACAGGCTCACCGAAAAACATTCAGTACTTC
>TRBV7-9|-|TRBJ2-7|TRBD2
CASSLLGGSSYEQYF
TGTGCCAGCAGCCTATTGGGGGGGAGCTCCTACGAGCAGTACTTC
>TRBV2|-|TRBJ2-5|-
CASSVERETQYF
TGTGCCAGCAGTGTAGAGCGGGAGACCCAGTACTTC
>TRBV7-6|-|TRBJ2-2|-
CASSLAQTGTGELFF
TGTGCCAGCAGCTTAGCTCAGACAGGCACCGGGGAGCTGTTTTTT
>TRBV19|-|TRBJ1-1|TRBD1
CASSRTGGTTEAFF
TGTGCCAGTAGTAGAACAGGGGGAACCACTGAAGCTTTCTTT
>TRBV5-1|-|TRBJ2-6|TRBD1
CASSLVGTGTSGANVLTF
TGCGCCAGCAGCTTGGTAGGGACAGGAACTTCTGGGGCCAACGTCCTGACTTTC
>TRBV15|-|TRBJ2-3|TRBD2
CATSGLAGGPNTQYF
TGTGCCACCAGCGGGCTAGCGGGGGGGCCAAATACGCAGTATTTT
>TRBV2|-|TRBJ2-2|-
CASRGGTGELFF
TGTGCCAGCAGGGGGGGAACCGGGGAGCTGTTTTTT
>TRBV4-1|few|TRBJ2-7|TRBD1
CASSQDRQGRNEQYF
TGCGCCAGCAGCCAAGATCGACAGGGGCGGAACGAGCAGTACTTC
>TRBV27|-|TRBJ1-5|TRBD1
CASSLGTGGYQPQHF
TGTGCCAGCAGTTTAGGAACAGGGGGTTATCAGCCCCAGCATTTT
>TRBV5-1|once|TRBJ1-1|TRBD1
CASSPAGTGGRNTEAFF
TGCGCCAGCAGCCCTGCCGGGACAGGGGGGAGGAACACTGAAGCTTTCTTT
>TRBV5-6|once|TRBJ2-7|TRBD1
CASSYNRGLSYEQYF
TGTGCCAGCAGCTACAACAGGGGGCTGTCCTACGAGCAGTACTTC
>TRBV19|-|TRBJ2-1|-
CASSRRDMGNEQFF
TGTGCCAGTAGTCGTCGGGACATGGGCAATGAGCAGTTCTTC
>TRBV14|-|TRBJ2-7|TRBD1
CASSQARGRYEQYF
TGTGCCAGCAGCCAAGCCAGGGGGCGGTACGAGCAGTACTTC
>TRBV5-4|-|TRBJ2-7|TRBD1
CASSSRQGGFYEQYF
TGTGCCAGCAGCAGCCGACAGGGGGGGTTCTACGAGCAGTACTTC
>TRBV7-7|-|TRBJ2-5|TRBD2
CASSSHSGSGETQYF
TGTGCCAGCAGCTCCCATAGCGGGAGCGGGGAGACCCAGTACTTC
>TRBV4-2|-|TRBJ2-7|TRBD2
CASSQEGASGGTYEQYF
TGTGCCAGCAGCCAAGAGGGGGCTAGCGGGGGGACCTACGAGCAGTACTTC
>TRBV25-1|-|TRBJ1-6|-
CASSESPGWLQNSPLHF
TGTGCCAGCAGTGAATCCCCAGGGTGGTTACAGAATTCACCCCTCCACTTT
>TRBV19|-|TRBJ1-1|TRBD1
CASRQDRGRFAEAFF
TGTGCCAGTAGACAAGACAGGGGGCGGTTCGCTGAAGCTTTCTTT
>TRBV19|-|TRBJ2-6|-
CASSKSFNRSPGANVLTF
TGTGCCAGTAGCAAGTCGTTCAACAGGTCGCCTGGGGCCAACGTCCTGACTTTC
>TRBV7-8|once|TRBJ1-2|TRBD1
CASSPGRDRANYGYTF
TGTGCCAGCAGCCCCGGGAGGGACAGAGCTAACTATGGCTACACCTTC
>TRBV27|-|TRBJ2-7|TRBD2
CASSLSGGGYEQYF
TGTGCCAGCAGTTTATCTGGCGGGGGGTACGAGCAGTACTTC